These T cell receptor beta chains were read from a single sample in a study of T cells in Graves' hyperthyroidism and ophthalmopathy. TCRdb ran MiXCR on the multiplex PCR reads and lists one entry per CDR3 protein. The sample consists of 530,000 or so distinct CDR3 sequences, around a quarter of them appearing once. Sequenced sample: blood. The receptors were gathered from a woman aged 30 to 39 with Graves' ophthalmopathy. Both conserved end residues are part of each CDR3. The D gene is left open where the match is weak. The size entry is marked missing in some rows and otherwise reads once, few, many or a size class.

j_call: TRBJ2-2
d_call: NA
clone_size: few
v_call: TRBV11-3
cdr3_aa: CASSSGGTSTGELFF
cdr3_nt: TGTGCCAGCAGCTCAGGGGGGACGAGCACCGGGGAGCTGTTTTTT

j_call: TRBJ2-7
d_call: TRBD2
clone_size: NA
v_call: TRBV6-1
cdr3_aa: CASSMGTSGGVYEQYF
cdr3_nt: TGTGCCAGCTCAATGGGGACTAGCGGGGGGGTATACGAGCAGTACTTC

j_call: TRBJ2-7
d_call: NA
clone_size: NA
v_call: TRBV7-9
cdr3_aa: CASRIGSGEQYF
cdr3_nt: TGTGCCAGCAGAATAGGGTCAGGGGAGCAGTACTTC

j_call: TRBJ2-7
d_call: NA
clone_size: NA
v_call: TRBV5-1
cdr3_aa: CASSVYNGHEQYF
cdr3_nt: TGCGCCAGCAGCGTTTATAATGGCCACGAGCAGTACTTC

j_call: TRBJ2-5
d_call: NA
clone_size: NA
v_call: TRBV10-3
cdr3_aa: CAIREEGETQYF
cdr3_nt: TGTGCCATCAGGGAGGAAGGGGAGACCCAGTACTTC

j_call: TRBJ2-7
d_call: TRBD1
clone_size: many
v_call: TRBV7-8
cdr3_aa: CASSRDRDGGEQYF
cdr3_nt: TGTGCCAGCAGCCGGGACAGGGACGGAGGTGAGCAGTACTTC

j_call: TRBJ2-2
d_call: NA
clone_size: NA
v_call: TRBV20-1
cdr3_aa: CSARGVPNGGELFF
cdr3_nt: TGCAGTGCCCGCGGGGTTCCTAATGGCGGGGAGCTGTTTTTT

j_call: TRBJ1-1
d_call: NA
clone_size: many
v_call: TRBV29-1
cdr3_aa: CSVERFENTEAFF
cdr3_nt: TGCAGCGTTGAAAGGTTTGAGAACACTGAAGCTTTCTTT

j_call: TRBJ2-7
d_call: TRBD2
clone_size: many
v_call: TRBV27
cdr3_aa: CASSLARTRGVEQYF
cdr3_nt: TGTGCCAGCAGTTTAGCTAGGACTAGAGGGGTCGAGCAGTACTTC

j_call: TRBJ2-7
d_call: TRBD1
clone_size: NA
v_call: TRBV20-1
cdr3_aa: CSAANPGQGYEQYF
cdr3_nt: TGCAGTGCTGCCAATCCGGGACAGGGGTACGAGCAGTACTTC

j_call: TRBJ1-5
d_call: NA
clone_size: many
v_call: TRBV7-6
cdr3_aa: CASSPSSNHRTETSNQPQHF
cdr3_nt: TGTGCCAGCAGCCCAAGTTCGAACCATCGGACAGAAACGAGCAATCAGCCCCAGCATTTT

j_call: TRBJ2-2
d_call: NA
clone_size: many
v_call: TRBV19
cdr3_aa: CASSNRVGELFF
cdr3_nt: TGTGCCAGTAGTAATAGGGTTGGGGAGCTGTTTTTT

j_call: TRBJ1-2
d_call: NA
clone_size: few
v_call: TRBV12-3/TRBV12-4
cdr3_aa: CASTPSRTYGYTF
cdr3_nt: TGTGCCAGCACCCCTTCACGAACTTATGGCTACACCTTC

j_call: TRBJ1-5
d_call: NA
clone_size: few
v_call: TRBV6-5
cdr3_aa: CASSYDSRGPQHF
cdr3_nt: TGTGCCAGCAGCTATGACAGTCGGGGGCCCCAGCATTTT

j_call: TRBJ2-7
d_call: TRBD2
clone_size: few
v_call: TRBV3-1
cdr3_aa: CASSQAGLALHEQYF
cdr3_nt: TGTGCCAGCAGCCAAGCGGGACTAGCGCTACACGAGCAGTACTTC

j_call: TRBJ2-2
d_call: NA
clone_size: many
v_call: TRBV15
cdr3_aa: CATSRDDPWNTGELFF
cdr3_nt: TGTGCCACCAGCAGAGATGACCCCTGGAACACCGGGGAGCTGTTTTTT

j_call: TRBJ2-7
d_call: TRBD1
clone_size: once
v_call: TRBV12-3/TRBV12-4
cdr3_aa: CASSKPGTGGYEQYF
cdr3_nt: TGTGCCAGCAGTAAGCCCGGGACAGGGGGTTACGAGCAGTACTTC

j_call: TRBJ2-5
d_call: TRBD2
clone_size: once
v_call: TRBV7-8
cdr3_aa: CASSLNPLAEKETQYF
cdr3_nt: TGTGCCAGCAGCTTAAATCCGCTAGCGGAAAAAGAGACCCAGTACTTC

j_call: TRBJ2-5
d_call: TRBD2
clone_size: many
v_call: TRBV29-1
cdr3_aa: CSVEVGRGQETQYF
cdr3_nt: TGCAGCGTTGAAGTGGGGAGGGGCCAAGAGACCCAGTACTTC

j_call: TRBJ1-1
d_call: NA
clone_size: NA
v_call: TRBV2
cdr3_aa: CASSEENGVAFF
cdr3_nt: TGTGCCAGCAGTGAAGAAAACGGGGTGGCTTTCTTT

j_call: TRBJ1-5
d_call: TRBD1
clone_size: many
v_call: TRBV28
cdr3_aa: CASSLFGTAYQPQHF
cdr3_nt: TGTGCCAGCAGTTTATTTGGGACAGCATATCAGCCCCAGCATTTT

j_call: TRBJ2-2
d_call: TRBD1
clone_size: NA
v_call: TRBV20-1
cdr3_aa: CSATYRGRSTGELFF
cdr3_nt: TGCAGTGCTACATACAGGGGCAGGAGCACCGGGGAGCTGTTTTTT

j_call: TRBJ1-5
d_call: TRBD1
clone_size: once
v_call: TRBV20-1
cdr3_aa: CSARGRQGKGQPQHF
cdr3_nt: TGCAGTGCTAGAGGTCGACAGGGTAAGGGCCAGCCCCAGCATTTT

j_call: TRBJ2-4
d_call: NA
clone_size: NA
v_call: TRBV13
cdr3_aa: CASSPGPGLAKNIQYF
cdr3_nt: TGTGCCAGCAGTCCCGGGCCGGGTCTAGCCAAAAACATTCAGTACTTC

j_call: TRBJ2-2
d_call: TRBD1
clone_size: many
v_call: TRBV12-3/TRBV12-4
cdr3_aa: CASKLTGGASTGELFF
cdr3_nt: TGTGCCAGCAAGCTTACAGGGGGCGCATCGACCGGGGAGCTGTTTTTT

j_call: TRBJ2-7
d_call: NA
clone_size: many
v_call: TRBV11-2
cdr3_aa: CASSLDLTGGTYEQYF
cdr3_nt: TGTGCCAGCAGCTTGGACCTGACAGGCGGGACCTACGAGCAGTACTTC

j_call: TRBJ2-7
d_call: TRBD2
clone_size: NA
v_call: TRBV6-1
cdr3_aa: CASEEFASGVYEQYF
cdr3_nt: TGTGCCAGCGAGGAGTTCGCTAGCGGGGTCTACGAGCAGTACTTC

j_call: TRBJ1-1
d_call: NA
clone_size: many
v_call: TRBV6-1
cdr3_aa: CASSRGGNTEAFF
cdr3_nt: TGCGCCAGCAGCCGGGGCGGGAACACTGAAGCTTTCTTT